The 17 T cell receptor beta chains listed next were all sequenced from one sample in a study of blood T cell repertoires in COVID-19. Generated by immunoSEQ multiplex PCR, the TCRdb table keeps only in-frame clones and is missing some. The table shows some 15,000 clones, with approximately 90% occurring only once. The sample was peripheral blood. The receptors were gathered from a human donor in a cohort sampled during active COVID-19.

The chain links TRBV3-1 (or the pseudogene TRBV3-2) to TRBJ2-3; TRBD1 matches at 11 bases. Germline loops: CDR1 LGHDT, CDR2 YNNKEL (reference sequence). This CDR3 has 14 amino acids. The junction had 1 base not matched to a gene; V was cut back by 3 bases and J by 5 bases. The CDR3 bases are TGTGCCAGCAGCCACGGGACAGGGGGAGATACGCAGTATTTT. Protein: CASSHGTGGDTQYF.

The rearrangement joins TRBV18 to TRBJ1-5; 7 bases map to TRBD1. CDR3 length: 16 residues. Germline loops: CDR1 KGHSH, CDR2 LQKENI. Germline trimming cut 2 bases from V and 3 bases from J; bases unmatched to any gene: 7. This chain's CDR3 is CASSPTGTENNQPQHF. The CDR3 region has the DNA TGTGCCAGCTCACCAACCGGGACAGAGAACAATCAGCCCCAGCATTTT.

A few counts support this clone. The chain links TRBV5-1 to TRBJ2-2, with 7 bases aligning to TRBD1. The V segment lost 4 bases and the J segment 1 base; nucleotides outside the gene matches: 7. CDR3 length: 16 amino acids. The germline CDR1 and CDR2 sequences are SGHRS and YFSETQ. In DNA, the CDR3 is TGCGCCAGCAGCCTTATGACAGGGAAGAACACCGGGGAGCTGTTTTTT. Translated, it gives CASSLMTGKNTGELFF.

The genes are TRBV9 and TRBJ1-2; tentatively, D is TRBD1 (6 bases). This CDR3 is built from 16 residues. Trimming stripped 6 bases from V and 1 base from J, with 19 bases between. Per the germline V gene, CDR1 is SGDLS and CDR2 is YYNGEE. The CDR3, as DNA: TGTGCCAGCACCCCTGGGGCAGGGGCTAATAACTATGGCTACACCTTC. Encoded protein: CASTPGAGANNYGYTF. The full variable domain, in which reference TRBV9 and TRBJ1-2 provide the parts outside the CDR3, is DSGVTQTPKHLITATGQRVTLRCSPRSGDLSVYWYQQSLDQGLQFLIQYYNGEERAKGNILERFSAQQFPDLHSELNLSSLELGDSALYFCASTPGAGANNYGYTFGSGTRLTVV.

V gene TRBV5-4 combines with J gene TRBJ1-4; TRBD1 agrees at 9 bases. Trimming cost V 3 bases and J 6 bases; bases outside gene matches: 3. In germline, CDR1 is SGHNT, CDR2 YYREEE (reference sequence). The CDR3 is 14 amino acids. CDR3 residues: CASSYRGLDEKLFF. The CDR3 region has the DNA TGTGCCAGCAGCTACAGGGGGCTAGATGAAAAACTGTTTTTT.

The CDR3 loop reads CASSSPRDFGQSNYGYTF. CDR3 sequence (DNA): TGTGCCAGCAGCTCCCCACGAGACTTCGGACAGTCCAACTATGGCTACACCTTC. The chain recombines TRBV7-2 with TRBJ1-2, with D perhaps matching TRBD1 (6 bases). Germline CDR1 is SGHTA and CDR2 is FQGNSA. The CDR3 runs to 18 residues. V lost 4 bases and J 2 bases, leaving 23 bases between the germline ends.

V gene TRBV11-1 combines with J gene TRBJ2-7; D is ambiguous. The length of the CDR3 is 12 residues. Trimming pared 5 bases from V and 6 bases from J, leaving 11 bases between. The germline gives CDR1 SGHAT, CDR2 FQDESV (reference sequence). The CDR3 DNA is TGTGCCAGCAGCCCCGAGCCGGGCGAGCAGTACTTC. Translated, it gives CASSPEPGEQYF.

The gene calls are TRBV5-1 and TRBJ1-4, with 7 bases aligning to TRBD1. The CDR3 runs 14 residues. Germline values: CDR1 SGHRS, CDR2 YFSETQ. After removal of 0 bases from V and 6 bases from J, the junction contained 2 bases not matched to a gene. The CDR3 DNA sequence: TGCGCCAGCAGCTTGGAAGGGGGCGATGAAAAACTGTTTTTT. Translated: CASSLEGGDEKLFF.

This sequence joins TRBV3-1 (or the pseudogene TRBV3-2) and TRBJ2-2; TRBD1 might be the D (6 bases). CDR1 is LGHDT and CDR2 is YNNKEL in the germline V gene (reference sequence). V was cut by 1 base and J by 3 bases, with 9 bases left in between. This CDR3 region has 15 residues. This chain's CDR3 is CASSQVRGYTGELFF. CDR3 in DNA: TGTGCCAGCAGCCAAGTCAGGGGCTACACCGGGGAGCTGTTTTTT.

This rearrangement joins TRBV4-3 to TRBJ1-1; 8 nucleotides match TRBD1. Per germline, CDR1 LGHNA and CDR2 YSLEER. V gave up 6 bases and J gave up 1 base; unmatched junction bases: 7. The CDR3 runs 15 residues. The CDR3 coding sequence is TGCGCCAGCAGACAGGGGGGGGCCGGGAACACTGAAGCTTTCTTT. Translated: CASRQGGAGNTEAFF.

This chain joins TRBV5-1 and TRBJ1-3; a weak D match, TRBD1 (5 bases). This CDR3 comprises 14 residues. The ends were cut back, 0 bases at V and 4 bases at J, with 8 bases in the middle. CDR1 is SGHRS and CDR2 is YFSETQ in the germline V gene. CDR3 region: CASSLAGLGNTIYF. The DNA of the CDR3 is TGCGCCAGCAGCTTGGCAGGGTTGGGAAACACCATATATTTT.

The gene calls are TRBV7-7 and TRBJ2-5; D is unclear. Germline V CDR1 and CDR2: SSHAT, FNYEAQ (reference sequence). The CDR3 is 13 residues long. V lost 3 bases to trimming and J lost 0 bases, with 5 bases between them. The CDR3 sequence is CASSFGNQETQYF. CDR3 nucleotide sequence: TGTGCCAGCAGCTTCGGTAACCAAGAGACCCAGTACTTC.

The CDR3: CASSGTPDSVEYF. In DNA form, the CDR3 reads TGTGCCAGCAGCGGGACCCCGGACTCGGTGGAGTACTTC. The rearrangement uses TRBV9 and TRBJ2-7; tentative D call: TRBD2 (5 bases). The CDR3 covers 13 residues. With 3 bases removed from V and 11 bases from J, the gap between germline ends came to 18 bases. From germline, CDR1 is SGDLS and CDR2 YYNGEE.

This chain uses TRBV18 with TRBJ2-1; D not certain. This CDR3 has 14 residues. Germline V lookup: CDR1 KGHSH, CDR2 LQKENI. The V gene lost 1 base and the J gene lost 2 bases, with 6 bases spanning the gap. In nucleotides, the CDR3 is TGTGCCAGCTCACCACTCTCGGCCTACAATGAGCAGTTCTTC. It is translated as CASSPLSAYNEQFF.

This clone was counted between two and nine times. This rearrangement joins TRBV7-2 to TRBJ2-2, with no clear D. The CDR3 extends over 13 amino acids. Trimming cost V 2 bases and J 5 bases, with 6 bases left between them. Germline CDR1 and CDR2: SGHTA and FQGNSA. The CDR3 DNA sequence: TGTGCCAGCAGCTTACCTAAAACCGGGGAGCTGTTTTTT. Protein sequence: CASSLPKTGELFF.

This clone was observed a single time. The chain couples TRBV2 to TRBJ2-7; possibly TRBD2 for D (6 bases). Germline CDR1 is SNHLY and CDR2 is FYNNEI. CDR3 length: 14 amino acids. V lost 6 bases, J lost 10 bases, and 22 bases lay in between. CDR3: CASRPGTEGRFQYF. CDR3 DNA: TGTGCCAGCAGACCCGGGACGGAGGGAAGATTCCAGTACTTC.

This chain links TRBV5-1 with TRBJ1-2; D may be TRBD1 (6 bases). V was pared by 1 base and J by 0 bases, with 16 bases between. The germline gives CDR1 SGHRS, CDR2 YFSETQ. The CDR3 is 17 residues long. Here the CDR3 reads CASSLSGVEEANYGYTF. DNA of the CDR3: TGCGCCAGCAGCTTGTCAGGGGTTGAGGAAGCTAACTATGGCTACACCTTC.